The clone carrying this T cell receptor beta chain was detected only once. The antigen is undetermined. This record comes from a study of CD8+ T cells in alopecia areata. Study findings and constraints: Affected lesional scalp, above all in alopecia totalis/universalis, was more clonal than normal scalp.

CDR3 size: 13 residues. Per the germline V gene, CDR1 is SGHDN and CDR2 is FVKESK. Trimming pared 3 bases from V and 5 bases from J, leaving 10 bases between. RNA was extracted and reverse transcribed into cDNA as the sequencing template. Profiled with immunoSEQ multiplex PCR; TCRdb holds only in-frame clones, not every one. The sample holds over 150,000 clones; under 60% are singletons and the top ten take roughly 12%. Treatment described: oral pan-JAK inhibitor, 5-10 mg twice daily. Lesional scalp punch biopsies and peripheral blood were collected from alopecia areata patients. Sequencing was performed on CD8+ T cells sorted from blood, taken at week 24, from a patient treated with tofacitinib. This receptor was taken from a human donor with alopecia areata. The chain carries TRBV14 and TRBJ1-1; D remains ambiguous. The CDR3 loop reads CASSQGSRTEAFF. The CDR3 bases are TGTGCCAGCAGCCAGGGGAGTCGGACTGAAGCTTTCTTT.